Detailed here is one T cell receptor (beta chain). Its matching antigen is unknown. The CDR3 is 13 amino acids. Germline V lookup: CDR1 MNHNS, CDR2 SASEGT. The ends lost 11 bases at V and 8 bases at J; junction bases unmatched: 10. This entry belongs to a study of OX40 agonist ivuxolimab in advanced cancers. Study summary: Patients achieving partial responses numbered three: one hepatocellular carcinoma case and two cutaneous melanoma cases.

Generated by immunoSEQ multiplex PCR, the TCRdb table keeps only in-frame clones and is missing some. The sample lists tens of thousands of clones; about 88% were seen once. Findings of the study overall: On average, CD8+ T cells showed a greater number of expanded clones than CD4+. Both CD4+ and CD8+ T cell populations in blood had undergone clonal expansion by week 6 at 0.1 to 3.0 mg/kg.

Systemic immunosuppression or a history of autoimmune disease excluded patients. The sequence came from an adult with an advanced solid tumor such as melanoma, head and neck, liver or kidney cancer. The sequencing here drew on CD4+ or CD8+ T cells sorted from blood, taken in a trial of the OX40 agonist ivuxolimab. This chain uses TRBV6-1 with TRBJ2-1; TRBD1 matches 9 bases. The CDR3 region has the DNA TGTGCCTGCTGGGACAGGGTAGGCTATGAGCAGTTCTTC. Protein product: CACWDRVGYEQFF.